These 26 T cell receptor beta chains were sequenced from one sample in a study of T-cell reconstitution after alpha-beta-depleted transplantation in children. Library preparation (for TCRbeta) was performed with unique molecular identifiers. TCRdb recomputed calls from the PCR reads with MiXCR, one row per CDR3 protein. Of about 900,000 distinct CDR3 sequences listed, roughly 31% are singletons. The source material was PBMCs, mostly from graft donor cells, sampled 360 days after TCRalphabeta/CD19-depleted stem cell transplant. The receptors derive from a boy in the first two years of life who had a stem cell transplant for SCID, so the T cells may come from the graft donor.

The gene calls are TRBV30 and TRBJ2-3; D gene uncertain. The V and J ends lost 3 bases and 3 bases respectively, with 16 bases between them. Germline V lookup: CDR1 GTSNPN, CDR2 SVGIG (reference sequence). CDR3 length equals 15 residues. CDR3 in amino acids: CAWSRRLDGTDTQYF. DNA of the CDR3: TGTGCCTGGAGCCGACGGTTGGATGGGACAGATACGCAGTATTTT.

The rearrangement links TRBV6-4 to TRBJ1-2; D is unclear. The V gene lost 0 bases and the J gene lost 10 bases, with 15 bases spanning the gap. Germline-derived CDR1 and CDR2 are MRHNA and SNTAGT. The CDR3 runs 14 residues. The CDR3 protein is CASSDSRFRAPYTF. CDR3 in DNA: TGTGCCAGCAGTGACTCGAGATTCCGAGCCCCCTACACCTTC.

The rearrangement joins TRBV7-2 to TRBJ2-1, with TRBD2 matching 7 bases. Per germline, CDR1 SGHTA and CDR2 FQGNSA. The CDR3 contains 15 residues. Losses at the gene ends were 4 bases for V and 4 bases for J; bases not matched to a gene: 7. CDR3 sequence reads: CASSWSGVGYNEQFF. The CDR3 nucleotides are TGTGCCAGCAGCTGGAGCGGGGTCGGTTACAATGAGCAGTTCTTC.

This clonotype was recorded at least ten times. This chain links TRBV10-3 with TRBJ2-1; 8 nucleotides line up with TRBD2. J was trimmed by 1 base and V by 0 bases; bases with no gene match: 5. There are 17 residues in the CDR3. From germline, CDR1 is ENHRY and CDR2 SYGVKD. The CDR3 sequence: CAISESVAGGSYNEQFF. The CDR3 DNA reads TGTGCCATCAGTGAGTCAGTTGCGGGAGGATCCTACAATGAGCAGTTCTTC.

This clonotype occurred a few times. The genes are TRBV11-2 and TRBJ2-5, with 7 nucleotides matching TRBD2. The CDR3 is 16 amino acids. Germline CDR1 is SGHAT and CDR2 is FQNNGV. The J segment lost 0 bases and the V segment lost 3 bases, leaving 7 bases of the junction unmatched. CDR3 nucleotides: TGTGCCAGCAGCTTGGGGGGGAAGGGGTACCAAGAGACCCAGTACTTC. It encodes CASSLGGKGYQETQYF.

This chain uses TRBV9 with TRBJ2-2, with TRBD2 identical over 11 bases. There are 15 residues in the CDR3. CDR1 is SGDLS, CDR2 YYNGEE, per germline. J gave up 5 bases and V 5 bases, and 5 bases lay outside the gene matches. The DNA of the CDR3 is TGTGCCAGCAGGCCCACTAGCGGGGGAACCGGGGAGCTGTTTTTT. Protein product: CASRPTSGGTGELFF.

The CDR3 DNA sequence: TGCAGTGCTAGGACGGGCTCACATGGGAACAATGAGCAGTTCTTC. It is translated as CSARTGSHGNNEQFF. The J gene is TRBJ2-1, the V gene TRBV20-1; D remains unclear. This CDR3 has 15 amino acids. In germline, CDR1 is DFQATT, CDR2 SNEGSKA (reference sequence). The V end lost 3 bases, the J end lost 5 bases, and 17 bases lay between the germline ends.

This clonotype was seen only a few times. V usage is TRBV4-1 and J usage is TRBJ1-1; no reliable D call. V lost 0 bases, J lost 2 bases, and 13 bases lay in between. CDR1 is MGHRA, CDR2 YSYEKL, per germline. The CDR3 runs to 16 residues. CDR3 amino acids: CASSQDRRWANTEAFF. CDR3 sequence (DNA): TGCGCCAGCAGCCAAGATCGTAGATGGGCTAACACTGAAGCTTTCTTT.

This clonotype was detected a few times. V usage is TRBV15 and J usage is TRBJ2-7, with TRBD1 matching over 8 bases. CDR3 length equals 15 residues. Germline V lookup: CDR1 LNHNV, CDR2 YYDKDF (reference sequence). The V segment lost 2 bases and the J segment 3 bases; nucleotides outside the gene matches: 6. CDR3 in DNA: TGTGCCACCAGCAGAAGGACAGGGCCCCTCTACGAGCAGTACTTC. Protein sequence: CATSRRTGPLYEQYF.

This clonotype was counted a few times. In nucleotides, the CDR3 is TGTGCCAGCAGCCGGGACAGGGGGCGCCTACCGGATGAGCAGTTCTTC. Translated: CASSRDRGRLPDEQFF. The gene calls are TRBV5-6 and TRBJ2-1; TRBD1 aligns across 12 bases. The V and J ends lost 4 bases and 8 bases, in that order; junction bases with no gene match: 10. CDR1 and CDR2 (germline): SGHDT, YYEEEE. CDR3 length: 16 amino acids.

This clonotype has only a few counts. J is TRBJ2-4 and V is TRBV5-1; D is unresolved. Trimming removed 5 bases from V and 8 bases from J, with 17 bases in between. CDR3 length equals 14 residues. Germline CDR1 reads SGHRS; CDR2 reads YFSETQ. The CDR3 sequence: CASRDLLTADIQYF. CDR3 in DNA: TGCGCCAGCAGGGACCTGTTAACTGCAGACATTCAGTACTTC.

V is TRBV5-1 and J is TRBJ2-4; weak D call: TRBD2 (5 bases). Germline loops: CDR1 SGHRS, CDR2 YFSETQ. This CDR3 region has 13 residues. V was shortened by 3 bases and J by 8 bases, with 12 bases between the two germline ends. Here the CDR3 reads CASSSGSGDIQYF. The DNA of the CDR3 is TGCGCCAGCAGCTCGGGATCCGGGGACATTCAGTACTTC.

This clonotype was seen repeatedly, ten times or more. V usage is TRBV29-1 and J usage is TRBJ2-1, with TRBD1 matching over 7 bases. CDR3 length: 13 amino acids. Germline loops: CDR1 SQVTM, CDR2 ANQGSEA. J was trimmed by 5 bases and V by 4 bases; bases with no gene match: 5. CDR3 residues: CSVVTGSDNEQFF. CDR3 nucleotide sequence: TGCAGCGTTGTGACAGGGTCGGACAATGAGCAGTTCTTC.

The V gene is TRBV5-1, the J gene TRBJ2-1; 10 bases match TRBD2. Germline CDR1 is SGHRS and CDR2 is YFSETQ. Unmatched junction bases numbered 7, after V lost 2 bases and J lost 5 bases. The CDR3 spans 16 residues. The DNA for the CDR3 is TGCGCCAGCAGCTTACAGGAGGGACTAGCGAACAATGAGCAGTTCTTC. Amino acid sequence: CASSLQEGLANNEQFF.

Many counts were recorded for this clonotype. The chain recombines TRBV7-8 with TRBJ2-5; 7 nucleotides match TRBD2. This CDR3 is 14 amino acids long. The junction had 4 bases not matched to a gene; V was cut back by 3 bases and J by 3 bases. Germline V lookup: CDR1 SGHVS, CDR2 FQNEAQ. Here the CDR3 DNA reads TGTGCCAGCAGCTTTAGCGGGCTTGAAGAGACCCAGTACTTC. Encoded protein: CASSFSGLEETQYF.

The V gene is TRBV12-5, the J gene TRBJ2-2; D possibly corresponds to TRBD1 (5 bases). This CDR3 is built from 14 residues. Germline CDR1 reads LGHNT; CDR2 reads FRNRAP. V was cut by 3 bases and J by 4 bases, with 9 bases left in between. CDR3 protein: CASGFGQSTGELFF. The DNA for the CDR3 is TGTGCTAGTGGTTTCGGACAAAGCACCGGGGAGCTGTTTTTT.

This chain joins TRBV29-1 and TRBJ2-3; 12 bases agree with TRBD2. J was trimmed by 1 base and V by 5 bases; bases with no gene match: 4. This CDR3 is 15 amino acids long. Germline values: CDR1 SQVTM, CDR2 ANQGSEA. This CDR3 is CSVSLAGGRTDTQYF. The CDR3 DNA sequence: TGCAGCGTTTCACTAGCGGGGGGCCGCACAGATACGCAGTATTTT.

This clonotype was found a few times. V is TRBV20-1 and J is TRBJ1-5, with a tentative D call TRBD1 (6 bases). The germline CDR1 and CDR2 sequences are DFQATT and SNEGSKA (reference sequence). V lost 3 bases and J lost 5, with 14 bases in between. The CDR3 consists of 14 residues. The CDR3 spells CSASSRGIYQPQHF. CDR3 bases: TGCAGTGCTAGCTCCAGGGGTATATATCAGCCCCAGCATTTT.

This clonotype was detected only a few times. The V gene is TRBV13, the J gene TRBJ2-7, with 8 bases that match TRBD1. Germline CDR1 and CDR2: PRHDT and FYEKMQ (reference sequence). The CDR3 has 15 amino acids. The V segment lost 5 bases and the J segment 6 bases; nucleotides outside the gene matches: 12. The CDR3 DNA sequence: TGTGCCAGCAGCGTCACCGGGACAGGTGGCGGCGAGCAGTACTTC. Protein: CASSVTGTGGGEQYF.

In this sample, this clonotype turned up a few times. The chain employs TRBV20-1 and TRBJ2-7, with D uncertain. Germline CDR1 reads DFQATT; CDR2 reads SNEGSKA (reference sequence). This CDR3 has 13 amino acids. Trimming cost V 4 bases and J 0 bases, with 10 bases left between them. The CDR3 coding sequence is TGCAGTGCTAATCCAGGTCCCTCCTACGAGCAGTACTTC. Amino acid sequence: CSANPGPSYEQYF.

The J gene is TRBJ2-5, the V gene TRBV12-3 or TRBV12-4; either TRBD1 or TRBD2 may supply D (5 bases each). V lost 6 bases and J lost 1, with 9 bases in between. This CDR3 comprises 13 residues. The CDR3 protein is CASRPGAQETQYF. CDR3 bases: TGTGCCAGCAGACCCGGGGCCCAAGAGACCCAGTACTTC.

The chain uses TRBV12-3 or TRBV12-4 and TRBJ1-3; 8 nucleotides line up with TRBD1. The CDR3 sequence is 16 residues long. The trim removed 6 bases at V and 4 bases at J, leaving 11 bases unmatched. CDR3: CASSPPGTGWGNTIYF. The CDR3 nucleotides read TGTGCCAGCAGCCCTCCCGGGACAGGTTGGGGAAACACCATATATTTT.

CDR3 in amino acids: CATSRRTGYNEQFF. The CDR3 bases are TGTGCCACCTCCCGCCGGACTGGTTACAATGAGCAGTTCTTC. J is TRBJ2-1 and V is TRBV6-1; weak D call: TRBD2 (5 bases). Looked up from germline, CDR1 is MNHNS and CDR2 is SASEGT. The CDR3 length is 14 residues. Deletions cut 10 bases from V and 4 bases from J, with 17 bases between.

The table lists this clonotype with a few counts. CDR3: CATSRDRRRGMSEQFF. The CDR3 DNA reads TGTGCCACCAGCAGAGATAGGCGGCGGGGGATGAGTGAGCAGTTCTTC. The genes are TRBV15 and TRBJ2-1; 7 bases are shared with TRBD2. This CDR3 has 16 residues. The trim removed 0 bases at V and 9 bases at J, leaving 11 bases unmatched. Germline CDR1 LNHNV, CDR2 YYDKDF (reference sequence).

The gene calls are TRBV29-1 and TRBJ2-2, with 9 nucleotides matching TRBD1. V was pared by 0 bases and J by 5 bases, with 7 bases of the junction left unmatched. This CDR3 spans 16 amino acids. CDR1 SQVTM and CDR2 ANQGSEA come from the germline V gene. CDR3: CSVEDLATGGTGELFF. CDR3 DNA: TGCAGCGTTGAAGATCTCGCGACAGGGGGGACCGGGGAGCTGTTTTTT.

The chain combines TRBV15 with TRBJ2-1; TRBD1 is a possible D gene (5 bases). Germline CDR1 is LNHNV and CDR2 is YYDKDF (reference sequence). V lost 0 bases, J lost 16 bases, and 13 bases lay in between. This CDR3 is 12 amino acids long. The CDR3 DNA follows: TGTGCCACCAGCAGAGAGGACATCTCTTACTTCTTC. Its translation is CATSREDISYFF.